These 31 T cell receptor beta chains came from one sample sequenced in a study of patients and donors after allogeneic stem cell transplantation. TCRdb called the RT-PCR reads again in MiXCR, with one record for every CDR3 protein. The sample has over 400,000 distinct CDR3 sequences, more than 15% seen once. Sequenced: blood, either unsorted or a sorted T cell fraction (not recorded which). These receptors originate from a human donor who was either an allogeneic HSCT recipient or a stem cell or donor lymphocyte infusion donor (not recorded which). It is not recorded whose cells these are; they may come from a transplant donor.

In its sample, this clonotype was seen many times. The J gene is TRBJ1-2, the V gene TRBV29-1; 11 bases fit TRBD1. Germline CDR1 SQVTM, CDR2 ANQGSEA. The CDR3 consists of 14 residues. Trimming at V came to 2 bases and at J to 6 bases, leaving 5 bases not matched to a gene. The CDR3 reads CSVEPTGQGDGYTF. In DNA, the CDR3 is TGCAGCGTTGAACCCACGGGACAGGGGGATGGCTACACCTTC.

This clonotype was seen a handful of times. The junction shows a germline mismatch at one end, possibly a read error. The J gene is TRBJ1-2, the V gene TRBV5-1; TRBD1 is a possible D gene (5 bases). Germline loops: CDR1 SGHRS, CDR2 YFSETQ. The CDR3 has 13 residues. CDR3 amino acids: CASSTGPYYGYTF. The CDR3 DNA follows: TGCGCCAGCAGCACGGGGCCGTACTACGGCTACACCTTC.

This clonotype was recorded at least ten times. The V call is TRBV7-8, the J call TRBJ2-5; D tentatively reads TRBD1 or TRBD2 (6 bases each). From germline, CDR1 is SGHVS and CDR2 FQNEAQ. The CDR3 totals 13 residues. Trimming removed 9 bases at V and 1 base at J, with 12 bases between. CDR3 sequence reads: CASNREVQETQYF. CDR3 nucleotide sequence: TGTGCCAGTAACAGGGAGGTCCAAGAGACCCAGTACTTC.

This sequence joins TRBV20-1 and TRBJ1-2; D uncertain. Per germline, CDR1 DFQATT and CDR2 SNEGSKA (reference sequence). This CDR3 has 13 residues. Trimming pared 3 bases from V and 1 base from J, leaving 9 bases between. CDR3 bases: TGCAGTGCTAGGCTGGGTTATAACTATGGCTACACCTTC. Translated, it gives CSARLGYNYGYTF.

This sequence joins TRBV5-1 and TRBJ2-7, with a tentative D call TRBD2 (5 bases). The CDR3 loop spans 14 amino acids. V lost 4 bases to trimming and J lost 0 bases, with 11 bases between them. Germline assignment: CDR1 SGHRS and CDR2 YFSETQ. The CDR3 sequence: CASSRTPPSYEQYF. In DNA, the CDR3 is TGCGCCAGCAGCAGGACTCCCCCCTCCTACGAGCAGTACTTC.

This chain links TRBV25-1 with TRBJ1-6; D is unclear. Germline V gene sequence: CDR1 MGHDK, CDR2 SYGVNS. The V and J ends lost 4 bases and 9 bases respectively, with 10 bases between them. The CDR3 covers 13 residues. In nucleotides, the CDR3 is TGTGCCAGCAGTGGCCAAACAAGTTCACCCCTCCACTTT. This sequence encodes CASSGQTSSPLHF.

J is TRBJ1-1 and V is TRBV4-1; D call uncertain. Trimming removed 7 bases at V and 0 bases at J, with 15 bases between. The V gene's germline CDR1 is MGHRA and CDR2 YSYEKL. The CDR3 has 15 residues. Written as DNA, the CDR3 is TGCGCCAGCACCGTTAGGGCAGGTATGAACACTGAAGCTTTCTTT. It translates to CASTVRAGMNTEAFF.

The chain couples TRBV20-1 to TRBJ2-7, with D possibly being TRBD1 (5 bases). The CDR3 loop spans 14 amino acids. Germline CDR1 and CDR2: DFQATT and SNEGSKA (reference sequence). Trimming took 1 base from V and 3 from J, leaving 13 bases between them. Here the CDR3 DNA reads TGCAGTGCTAGAGGCTGGGGCCCTCTCTACGAGCAGTACTTC. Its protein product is CSARGWGPLYEQYF.

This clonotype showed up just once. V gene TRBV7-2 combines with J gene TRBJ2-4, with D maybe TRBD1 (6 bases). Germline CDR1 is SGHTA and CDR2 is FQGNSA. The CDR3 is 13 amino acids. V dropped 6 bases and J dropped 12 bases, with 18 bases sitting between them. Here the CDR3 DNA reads TGTGCCAGCAGGGGAACAGGGAATTCCGGTCAGTACTTC. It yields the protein CASRGTGNSGQYF.

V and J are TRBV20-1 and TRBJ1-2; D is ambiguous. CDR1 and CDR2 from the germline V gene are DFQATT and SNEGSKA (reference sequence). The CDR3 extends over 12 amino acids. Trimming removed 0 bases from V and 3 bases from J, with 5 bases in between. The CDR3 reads CSARDSDYGYTF. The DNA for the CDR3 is TGCAGTGCTAGAGATTCCGACTATGGCTACACCTTC.

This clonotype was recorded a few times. CDR3 coding DNA: TGCAGTGGTGAGCGGGAGGGGTCGACAGATACGCAGTATTTT. Translating it yields CSGEREGSTDTQYF. V is TRBV20-1 and J is TRBJ2-3, with TRBD2 identical over 10 bases. The CDR3 has 14 residues. Germline CDR1 and CDR2: DFQATT and SNEGSKA (reference sequence). The V gene end was trimmed by 7 bases and the J gene end by 3 bases; junction bases not matched to a gene: 7.

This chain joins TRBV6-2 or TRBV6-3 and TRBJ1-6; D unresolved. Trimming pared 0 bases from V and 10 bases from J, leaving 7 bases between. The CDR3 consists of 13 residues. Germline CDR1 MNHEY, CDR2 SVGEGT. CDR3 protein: CASSYSGSSPLHF. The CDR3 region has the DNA TGTGCCAGCAGTTACTCGGGGTCCTCACCCCTCCACTTT.

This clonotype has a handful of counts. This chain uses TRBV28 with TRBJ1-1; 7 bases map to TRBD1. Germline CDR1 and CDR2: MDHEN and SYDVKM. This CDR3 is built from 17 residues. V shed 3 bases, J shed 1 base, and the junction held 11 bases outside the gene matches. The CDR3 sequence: CASSFVVKGQSNTEAFF. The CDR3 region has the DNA TGTGCCAGCAGTTTTGTCGTTAAGGGACAGTCGAACACTGAAGCTTTCTTT.

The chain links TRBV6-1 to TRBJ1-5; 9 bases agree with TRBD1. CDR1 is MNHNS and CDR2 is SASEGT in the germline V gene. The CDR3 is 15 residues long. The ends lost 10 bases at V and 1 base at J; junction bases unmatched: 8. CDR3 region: CATKQGARSNQPQHF. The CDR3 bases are TGTGCCACAAAACAGGGGGCGCGGAGCAATCAGCCCCAGCATTTT.

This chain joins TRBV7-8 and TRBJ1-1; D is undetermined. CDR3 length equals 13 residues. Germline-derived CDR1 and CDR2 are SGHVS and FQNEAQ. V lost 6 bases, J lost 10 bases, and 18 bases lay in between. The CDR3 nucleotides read TGTGCCAGCAGTTGCACCCGGGCAGCCGGAGCTTTCTTT. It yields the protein CASSCTRAAGAFF. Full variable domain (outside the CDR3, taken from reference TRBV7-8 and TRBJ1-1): GAGVSQSPRYKVAKRGQDVALRCDPISGHVSLFWYQQALGQGPEFLTYFQNEAQLDKSGLPSDRFFAERPEGSVSTLKIQRTQQEDSAVYLCASSCTRAAGAFFGQGTRLTVV.

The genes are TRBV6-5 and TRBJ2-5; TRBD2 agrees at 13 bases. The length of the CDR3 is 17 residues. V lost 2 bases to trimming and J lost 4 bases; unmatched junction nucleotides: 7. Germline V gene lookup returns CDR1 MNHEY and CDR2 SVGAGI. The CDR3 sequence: CASSYTGLAGVSETQYF. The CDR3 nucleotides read TGTGCCAGCAGTTACACCGGACTAGCGGGAGTCTCAGAGACCCAGTACTTC.

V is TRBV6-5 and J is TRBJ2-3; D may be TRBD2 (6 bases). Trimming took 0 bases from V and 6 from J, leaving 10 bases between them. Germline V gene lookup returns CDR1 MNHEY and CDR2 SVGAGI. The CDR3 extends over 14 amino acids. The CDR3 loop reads CASSYSTRTDTQYF. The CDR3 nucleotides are TGTGCCAGCAGTTACTCGACTAGAACGGATACGCAGTATTTT.

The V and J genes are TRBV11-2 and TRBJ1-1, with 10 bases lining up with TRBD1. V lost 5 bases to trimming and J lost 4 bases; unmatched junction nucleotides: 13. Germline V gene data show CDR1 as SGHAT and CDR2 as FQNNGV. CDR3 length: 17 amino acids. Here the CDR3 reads CASSDRIGQGEATEAFF. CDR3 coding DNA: TGTGCCAGCAGCGATCGAATTGGACAGGGGGAGGCCACTGAAGCTTTCTTT.

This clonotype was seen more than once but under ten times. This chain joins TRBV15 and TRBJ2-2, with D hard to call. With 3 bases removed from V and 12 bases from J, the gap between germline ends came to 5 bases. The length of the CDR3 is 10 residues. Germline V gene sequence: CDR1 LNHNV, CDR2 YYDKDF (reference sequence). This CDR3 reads CATSRTKLFF. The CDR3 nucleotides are TGTGCCACCAGCAGGACGAAGCTGTTTTTT. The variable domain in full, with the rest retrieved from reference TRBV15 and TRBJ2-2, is DAMVIQNPRYQVTQFGKPVTLSCSQTLNHNVMYWYQQKSSQAPKLLFHYYDKDFNNEADTPDNFQSRRPNTSFCFLDIRSPGLGDTAMYLCATSRTKLFFGEGSRLTVL.

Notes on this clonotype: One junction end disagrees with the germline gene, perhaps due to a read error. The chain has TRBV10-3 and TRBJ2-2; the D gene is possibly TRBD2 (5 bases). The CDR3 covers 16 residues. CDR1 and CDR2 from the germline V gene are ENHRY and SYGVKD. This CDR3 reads CAISQSSGVNTGELFF. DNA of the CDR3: TGTGCCATCAGTCAGTCATCCGGGGTCAACACCGGGGAGCTGTTTTTT.

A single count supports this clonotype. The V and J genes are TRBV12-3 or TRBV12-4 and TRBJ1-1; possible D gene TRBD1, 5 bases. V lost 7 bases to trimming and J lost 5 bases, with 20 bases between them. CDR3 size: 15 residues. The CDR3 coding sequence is TGTGCCAGCACTGACCGGGGCCGAAGGAGGACTGAAGCTTTCTTT. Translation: CASTDRGRRRTEAFF.

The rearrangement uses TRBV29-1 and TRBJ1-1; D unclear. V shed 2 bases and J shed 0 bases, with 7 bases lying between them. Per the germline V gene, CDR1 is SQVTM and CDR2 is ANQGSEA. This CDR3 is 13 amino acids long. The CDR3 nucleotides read TGCAGCGTTGAAAGGCAGGTGAACACTGAAGCTTTCTTT. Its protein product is CSVERQVNTEAFF.

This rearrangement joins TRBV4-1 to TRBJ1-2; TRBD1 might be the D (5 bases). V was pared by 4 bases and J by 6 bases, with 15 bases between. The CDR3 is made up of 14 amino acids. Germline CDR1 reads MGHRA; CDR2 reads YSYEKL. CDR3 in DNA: TGCGCCAGCAGCCCAGGGACTTCGGGGGATGGCTACACCTTC. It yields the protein CASSPGTSGDGYTF.

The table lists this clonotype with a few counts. The CDR3 DNA follows: TGTGCCAGCAGCTTGATAATGAGCGCCCGAGAGACCCAGTACTTC. Residues: CASSLIMSARETQYF. The chain joins TRBV5-6 to TRBJ2-5; D not resolved. This CDR3 contains 15 residues. Germline V gives CDR1 SGHDT, CDR2 YYEEEE. With 1 base removed from V and 4 bases from J, the gap between germline ends came to 14 bases.

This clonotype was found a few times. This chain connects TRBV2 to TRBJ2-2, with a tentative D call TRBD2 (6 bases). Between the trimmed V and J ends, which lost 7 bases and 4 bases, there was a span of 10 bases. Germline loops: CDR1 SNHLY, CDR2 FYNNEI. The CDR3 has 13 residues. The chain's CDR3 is CASNTGGTGELFF. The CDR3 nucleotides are TGTGCCAGCAATACCGGGGGCACCGGGGAGCTGTTTTTT. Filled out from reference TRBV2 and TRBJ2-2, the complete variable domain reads EPEVTQTPSHQVTQMGQEVILRCVPISNHLYFYWYRQILGQKVEFLVSFYNNEISEKSEIFDDQFSVERPDGSNFTLKIRSTKLEDSAMYFCASNTGGTGELFFGEGSRLTVL.

CDR3 DNA: TGTGCCAGCAGTCCGTCGGGGGGTAATTCACCCCTCCACTTT. Translated: CASSPSGGNSPLHF. The chain recombines TRBV25-1 with TRBJ1-6; a weak D match, TRBD1 (5 bases). CDR1 and CDR2 from the germline V gene are MGHDK and SYGVNS. V gave up 5 bases and J gave up 6 bases, with 11 bases separating them. The CDR3 is 14 amino acids.

DNA for the CDR3: TGTGCCAGCAGGCGGATACTGAGGAACACTGAAGCTTTCTTT. Translated, it gives CASRRILRNTEAFF. This sequence joins TRBV12-3 or TRBV12-4 and TRBJ1-1; D not certain. Deletions cut 6 bases from V and 1 base from J, with 12 bases between. The CDR3 totals 14 residues.

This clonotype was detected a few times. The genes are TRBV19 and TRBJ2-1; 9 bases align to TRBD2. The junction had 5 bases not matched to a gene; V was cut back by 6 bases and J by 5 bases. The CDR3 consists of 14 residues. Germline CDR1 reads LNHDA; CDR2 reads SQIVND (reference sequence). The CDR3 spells CASSSQRGDNEQFF. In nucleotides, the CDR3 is TGTGCCAGTAGCTCTCAGCGGGGGGACAATGAGCAGTTCTTC.

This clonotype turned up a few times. The CDR3 DNA reads TGTGCCAGCAGCTTGGTCCGGCACTCCTACGAGCAGTACTTC. Amino acid sequence: CASSLVRHSYEQYF. The chain joins TRBV5-5 to TRBJ2-7; D ambiguous. CDR3 length: 14 amino acids. CDR1 is SGHKS and CDR2 is YYEKEE in the germline V gene (reference sequence). V was clipped by 0 bases and J by 0 bases, with 7 bases between them.

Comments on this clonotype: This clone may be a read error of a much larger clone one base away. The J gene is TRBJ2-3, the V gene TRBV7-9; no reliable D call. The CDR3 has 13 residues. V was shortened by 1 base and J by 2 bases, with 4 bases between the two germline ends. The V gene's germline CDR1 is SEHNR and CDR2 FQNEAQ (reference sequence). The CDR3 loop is CASSLVLTDTQYF. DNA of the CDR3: TGTGCCAGCAGCTTAGTGCTCACAGATACGCAGTATTTT.

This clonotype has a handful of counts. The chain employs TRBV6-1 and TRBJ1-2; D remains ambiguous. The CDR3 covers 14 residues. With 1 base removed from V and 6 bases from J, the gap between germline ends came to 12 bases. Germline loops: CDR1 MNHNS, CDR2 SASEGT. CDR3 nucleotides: TGTGCCAGCAGTGAAGGAAGGGTCTCCCATGGCTACACCTTC. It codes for CASSEGRVSHGYTF.